The text below deals with one T cell receptor beta chain. Antigen unknown. Since no conserved phenylalanine or tryptophan closes the CDR3, a read error is the likely cause. This entry is derived from a study of beta chain features in type 1 diabetes. Notes on the study in general: Among all four CD4+ subsets, Type 1 diabetes patients had TCRB CDR3s that were moderately but significantly shorter.

Reverse transcription of all isolated RNA meant that expressed TCRB transcripts were sequenced. Produced via immunoSEQ multiplex PCR; TCRdb's table is partial and in-frame only. The top ten hold 0.5% of the sample, which has about 160,000 clones, approximately 8.4% seen once. The CDR3 length is 15 residues. Per the germline V gene, CDR1 is SGHAT and CDR2 is FQNNGV. V lost 5 bases to trimming and J lost 5 bases; unmatched junction nucleotides: 9. The V call is TRBV11-2, the J call TRBJ1-1; 9 bases align to TRBD1. This TCR derives from a man aged 18 to 29 with type 1 diabetes. Sequences were obtained from central memory CD4+ T cells from blood. DNA of the CDR3: TGTGCCAGCAGCGTGGGACAGGGTAGAGTGACTGAAGCTTTCGTT. It encodes CASSVGQGRVTEAFV.